These 9 T cell receptor beta chains originate from one sample sequenced in a study of blood T cell repertoires in COVID-19. Using immunoSEQ multiplex PCR, the repertoire was profiled, and TCRdb retains in-frame clones only, with some absent. Of around 100,000 clones in the sample, roughly 90% were seen once. The sample was peripheral blood. These receptors came from a woman in her sixties with acute or convalescent COVID-19.

This chain connects TRBV4-1 to TRBJ1-1, with TRBD1 identical over 9 bases. Germline loops: CDR1 MGHRA, CDR2 YSYEKL. V gave up 6 bases and J gave up 4 bases; unmatched junction bases: 6. This CDR3 region has 14 residues. In DNA, the CDR3 is TGCGCCAGCAGACCGGGACAGGGTTTCACTGAAGCTTTCTTT. Its translation is CASRPGQGFTEAFF.

The chain employs TRBV5-4 and TRBJ2-7, with 9 bases aligning to TRBD1. This CDR3 contains 15 residues. Trimming took 4 bases from V and 1 from J; bases not matched to a gene: 6. Germline V gene lookup returns CDR1 SGHNT and CDR2 YYREEE (reference sequence). CDR3 protein: CASSPGQGRSYEQYV. CDR3 DNA sequence: TGTGCCAGCAGCCCAGGACAGGGGAGATCCTACGAGCAGTACGTC.

The chain combines TRBV19 with TRBJ2-1, with D maybe TRBD2 (6 bases). Germline CDR1 reads LNHDA; CDR2 reads SQIVND (reference sequence). Between the trimmed V and J ends, which lost 6 bases and 8 bases, there was a span of 14 bases. CDR3 length equals 13 residues. CDR3 in DNA: TGTGCCAGTAGCTCGGGAGTAGGAGATGAGCAGTTCTTC. Its protein is CASSSGVGDEQFF.

This chain joins TRBV5-1 and TRBJ1-1; D is unresolved. The CDR3 covers 13 residues. The V end was cut by 7 bases, the J end by 1 base, with 11 bases between. Germline-derived CDR1 and CDR2 are SGHRS and YFSETQ. The CDR3 loop is CASGEGTNTEAFF. The CDR3 coding sequence is TGCGCCAGCGGCGAGGGAACGAACACTGAAGCTTTCTTT.

The rearrangement uses TRBV30 and TRBJ1-2, with D possibly being TRBD1 (5 bases). V lost 8 bases and J 0 bases, leaving 10 bases between the germline ends. The CDR3 contains 12 residues. The germline CDR1 and CDR2 sequences are GTSNPN and SVGIG (reference sequence). CDR3 sequence (DNA): TGTGCCGGTTTAGGGGCTAACTATGGCTACACCTTC. Translated, it gives CAGLGANYGYTF. The variable domain in full, completed from reference TRBV30 and TRBJ1-2, reads SQTIHQWPATLVQPVGSPLSLECTVEGTSNPNLYWYRQAAGRGLQLLFYSVGIGQISSEVPQNLSASRPQDRQFILSSKKLLLSDSGFYLCAGLGANYGYTFGSGTRLTVV.

V and J are TRBV5-4 and TRBJ2-7, with 8 bases that match TRBD1. Germline V gene sequence: CDR1 SGHNT, CDR2 YYREEE (reference sequence). J was trimmed by 5 bases and V by 2 bases; bases with no gene match: 6. This CDR3 comprises 14 residues. The CDR3 reads CASSLGQGQDEQYV. As DNA, the CDR3 is TGTGCCAGCAGCTTAGGACAGGGCCAGGACGAGCAGTACGTC.

This chain connects TRBV15 to TRBJ2-3; the match to TRBD2 covers 15 bases. CDR3 size: 18 residues. Germline CDR1 is LNHNV and CDR2 is YYDKDF (reference sequence). Germline trimming cut 5 bases from V and 4 bases from J; bases unmatched to any gene: 10. The CDR3 nucleotides are TGTGCCACCAGCTACGGGACTAGCGGGAGGAGGAGGGCAGATACGCAGTATTTT. The encoded protein is CATSYGTSGRRRADTQYF.

This chain joins TRBV28 and TRBJ1-5, with 7 nucleotides matching TRBD1. Germline CDR1 and CDR2: MDHEN and SYDVKM. The junction had 12 bases not matched to a gene; V was cut back by 5 bases and J by 8 bases. The CDR3 consists of 15 residues. The CDR3 loop is CASSPAGQTIKPQHF. Written as DNA, the CDR3 is TGTGCCAGCAGTCCCGCGGGACAGACAATAAAGCCCCAGCATTTT.

This sequence joins TRBV5-5 and TRBJ1-1; D gene uncertain. The ends were cut back, 4 bases at V and 0 bases at J, with 13 bases in the middle. The CDR3 has 15 residues. Germline V gives CDR1 SGHKS, CDR2 YYEKEE (reference sequence). The CDR3, as DNA: TGTGCCAGCAGCCCGGCCGGGAGCTTGAACACTGAAGCTTTCTTT. Translating gives CASSPAGSLNTEAFF. The complete variable domain, with remaining parts taken from reference TRBV5-5 and TRBJ1-1, reads DAGVTQSPTHLIKTRGQQVTLRCSPISGHKSVSWYQQVLGQGPQFIFQYYEKEERGRGNFPDRFSARQFPNYSSELNVNALLLGDSALYLCASSPAGSLNTEAFFGQGTRLTVV.